This T cell receptor (beta chain) is from a study of cytomegalovirus exposure and HLA in healthy donors. The PCR had 60 Vbeta and 13 Jbeta primers. Source study methods: Later, an analysis found about 80 million unique TCR beta chains, and roughly 10 million of these were shared. The table came from immunoSEQ multiplex PCR; TCRdb's copy has only in-frame clones and leaves some out. V, J and clone size reflect that table, while D and trimming were determined from the DNA. The repertoire holds some 180,000 clones, with approximately 81% as singletons. Germline CDR1 LGHNA, CDR2 YNFKEQ. Trimming removed 4 bases from V and 3 bases from J; junction bases left unmatched: 5. This CDR3 contains 16 residues. This clone was picked up a small number of times. The target antigen is unknown. Study-wide points: It has been reported that TCR beta sequences accurately predicted the HLA-A and HLA-B alleles of most subjects. Rare TCR sequences predominated, though certain public TCRs were found in many donors.

The receptor was derived from a man aged 25 to 45 in good health and CMV-seropositive. Sequencing was done on a sample of PBMCs. The rearrangement uses TRBV4-2 and TRBJ2-3, with 12 bases that match TRBD2. Written as DNA, the CDR3 is TGTGCCAGCAGCCCGAGAGGGACTAGCGGGACAGATACGCAGTATTTT. It codes for CASSPRGTSGTDTQYF.